The rows below give T cell receptor beta chains drawn from one sample of a study of healthy donors' naive CD4 and CD8 T cells. TCRdb used MiXCR to reprocess the reads, holding one entry per CDR3 protein. The sample yields approximately 180,000 distinct CDR3 sequences, around 80% seen once. Sequenced material: naive CD4+ and CD8+ T cells sorted from blood, pooled from several donors. The receptors come from a pool of human donors in good health; the sample pools cells from several healthy donors. Both conserved end residues are trimmed from each CDR3.

j_call,v_call,cdr3_aa
TRBJ2-3,TRBV4-3,ASSQDPTGWADTQY
TRBJ1-1,TRBV19,ASSMTVRGTEAF
TRBJ2-3,TRBV29-1,SVEKHARGADTQY
TRBJ2-1,TRBV29-1,SLNRDYNEQF
TRBJ2-5,TRBV19,ASSPPDSQETQY
TRBJ1-2,TRBV29-1,SVPDPARGYT
TRBJ2-1,TRBV20-1,SARDLAGGPDYNEQF
TRBJ2-1,TRBV6-5,ASSNRVEQF
TRBJ1-2,TRBV29-1,SAGTDYGYT
TRBJ1-2,TRBV7-9,ASSLAGRVGYT
TRBJ1-5,TRBV30,AWSGVQRTQPQH
TRBJ2-1,TRBV5-4,ASSLVGIGYNEQF
TRBJ1-5,TRBV15,ATSRDLARQEAGVRSNQPQH
TRBJ2-7,TRBV29-1,SAWSDRYEQY
TRBJ1-2,TRBV15,ATSTEQGIT
TRBJ2-1,TRBV19,ASSIGGALNEQF
TRBJ2-1,TRBV15,ATSRDGGEQF
TRBJ2-7,TRBV29-1,SGRISTESAYEQY
TRBJ2-3,TRBV19,ASSHMEARKQY
TRBJ2-7,TRBV29-1,SVETSIEQY
TRBJ2-7,TRBV5-6,ASSLGGARVEQY
TRBJ2-2,TRBV27,ASSFETGGADGELF
TRBJ2-5,TRBV29-1,SGRATETQY
TRBJ2-5,TRBV29-1,SVPGDYQETQY